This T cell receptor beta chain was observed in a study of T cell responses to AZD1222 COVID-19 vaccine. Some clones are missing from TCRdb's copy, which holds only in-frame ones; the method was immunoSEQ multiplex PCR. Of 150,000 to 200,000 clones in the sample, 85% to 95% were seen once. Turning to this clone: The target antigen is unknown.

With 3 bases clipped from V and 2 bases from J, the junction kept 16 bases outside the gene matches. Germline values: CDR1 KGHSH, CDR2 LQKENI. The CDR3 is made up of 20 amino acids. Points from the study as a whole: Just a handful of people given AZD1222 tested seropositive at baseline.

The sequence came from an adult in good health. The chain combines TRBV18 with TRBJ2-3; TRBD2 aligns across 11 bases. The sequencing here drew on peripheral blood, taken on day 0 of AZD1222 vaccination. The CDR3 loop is CASSPGLAGGSEEDTDTQYF. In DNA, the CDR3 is TGTGCCAGCTCACCGGGGCTAGCGGGGGGCTCGGAAGAGGACACAGATACGCAGTATTTT.